A selection of T cell receptor beta chains follows, all from one sample in a study of cytomegalovirus exposure and HLA in healthy donors. Data came from immunoSEQ multiplex PCR; TCRdb stores just in-frame clones and leaves some out. Counted here are approximately 180,000 clones, 86% occurring once; the ten biggest clones make up more than 1.1%. Sequenced material: PBMCs. The origin of the receptors is a woman between 18 and 30 years old in good health and CMV-seronegative. The CDR3 runs from the conserved cysteine through the conserved F or W. D genes are given only for firm matches. The size of a clone is reported for some rows only, either as once, few or many, or as a class for expanded clones.

CDR3aa: CASSNRQSSYNEQFF
CDR3nt: TGTGCCAGCAGCAATCGACAAAGCTCCTACAATGAGCAGTTCTTC
abundance: .
j_gene: TRBJ2-1
v_gene: TRBV7-8
d_gene: .

CDR3aa: CASSLNSGGSSYNEQFF
CDR3nt: TGTGCCAGCAGCTTGAATTCGGGGGGGAGCTCCTACAATGAGCAGTTCTTC
abundance: .
j_gene: TRBJ2-1
v_gene: TRBV5-4
d_gene: TRBD2

CDR3aa: CASSLDYTDTQYF
CDR3nt: TGTGCCAGCAGCTTAGACTACACAGATACGCAGTATTTT
abundance: .
j_gene: TRBJ2-3
v_gene: TRBV13
d_gene: .

CDR3aa: CASSLARTYNEQFF
CDR3nt: TGTGCCAGCAGCTTGGCCAGAACATACAATGAGCAGTTCTTC
abundance: .
j_gene: TRBJ2-1
v_gene: TRBV5-4
d_gene: .

CDR3aa: CASSSSGGRTGELFF
CDR3nt: TGTGCCAGCAGCTCGTCGGGAGGGAGGACCGGGGAGCTGTTTTTT
abundance: .
j_gene: TRBJ2-2
v_gene: TRBV5-4
d_gene: TRBD2

CDR3aa: CASSSLNAYEQYF
CDR3nt: TGTGCCAGCAGTTCCTTAAATGCCTACGAGCAGTACTTC
abundance: .
j_gene: TRBJ2-7
v_gene: TRBV27
d_gene: .

CDR3aa: CASSPNWRLDTEAFF
CDR3nt: TGTGCCAGCAGTCCCAATTGGAGGCTTGACACTGAAGCTTTCTTT
abundance: once
j_gene: TRBJ1-1
v_gene: TRBV6-6
d_gene: .

CDR3aa: CASSLSSGGTSTDTQYF
CDR3nt: TGTGCCAGCAGCTTGTCTAGCGGGGGGACTAGCACAGATACGCAGTATTTT
abundance: .
j_gene: TRBJ2-3
v_gene: TRBV11-3
d_gene: TRBD2

CDR3aa: CASGRGIQASYEQYF
CDR3nt: TGCGCCAGCGGTCGAGGCATTCAAGCCTCCTACGAGCAGTACTTC
abundance: .
j_gene: TRBJ2-7
v_gene: TRBV4-1
d_gene: .

CDR3aa: CASSRDPSSYEQYF
CDR3nt: TGTGCCAGCAGCCGTGACCCTAGCTCCTACGAGCAGTACTTC
abundance: .
j_gene: TRBJ2-7
v_gene: TRBV6-5
d_gene: .

CDR3aa: CASSSSGTNPDEQFF
CDR3nt: TGCGCCAGCAGCTCTAGCGGTACCAACCCCGATGAGCAGTTCTTC
abundance: .
j_gene: TRBJ2-1
v_gene: TRBV5-1
d_gene: TRBD2

CDR3aa: CASGSIRLAGVDNEQFF
CDR3nt: TGTGCCAGCGGATCAATTCGTCTAGCGGGGGTGGACAATGAGCAGTTCTTC
abundance: .
j_gene: TRBJ2-1
v_gene: TRBV11-2
d_gene: TRBD2

CDR3aa: CASSDPGLAGVNEQFF
CDR3nt: TGTGCCAGCAGTGACCCCGGACTAGCGGGAGTAAATGAGCAGTTCTTC
abundance: .
j_gene: TRBJ2-1
v_gene: TRBV6-4
d_gene: TRBD2

CDR3aa: CASSPRREIPYNEQFF
CDR3nt: TGTGCCAGCAGCCCGCGGCGGGAAATCCCCTACAATGAGCAGTTCTTC
abundance: once
j_gene: TRBJ2-1
v_gene: TRBV5-6
d_gene: .

CDR3aa: CASSSQVPGLSYNEQFF
CDR3nt: TGTGCCAGCAGCAGCCAAGTCCCGGGACTCTCCTACAATGAGCAGTTCTTC
abundance: .
j_gene: TRBJ2-1
v_gene: TRBV4-2
d_gene: .

CDR3aa: CASNHGGVDYNEQFF
CDR3nt: TGTGCCAGCAACCACGGGGGGGTGGACTACAATGAGCAGTTCTTC
abundance: once
j_gene: TRBJ2-1
v_gene: TRBV7-9
d_gene: TRBD2

CDR3aa: CASSLGGAGNTQETQYF
CDR3nt: TGCGCCAGCAGCTTGGGTGGGGCTGGAAACACACAAGAGACCCAGTACTTC
abundance: .
j_gene: TRBJ2-5
v_gene: TRBV5-1
d_gene: .

CDR3aa: CAWNMAFF
CDR3nt: TGTGCCTGGAATATGGCTTTCTTT
abundance: few
j_gene: TRBJ1-1
v_gene: TRBV30
d_gene: .

CDR3aa: CASSNSGTGNSPLHF
CDR3nt: TGTGCCAGTAGTAACTCCGGGACAGGGAATTCACCCCTCCACTTT
abundance: .
j_gene: TRBJ1-6
v_gene: TRBV19
d_gene: TRBD1

CDR3aa: CASSHEHGGTEAFF
CDR3nt: TGCGCCAGCAGCCATGAGCATGGGGGGACTGAAGCTTTCTTT
abundance: .
j_gene: TRBJ1-1
v_gene: TRBV5-1
d_gene: .

CDR3aa: CASSRATGELYEQYF
CDR3nt: TGTGCCAGCAGCCGCGCGACAGGGGAGCTTTACGAGCAGTACTTC
abundance: few
j_gene: TRBJ2-7
v_gene: TRBV6-1
d_gene: TRBD1

CDR3aa: CASRQGVFSPLHF
CDR3nt: TGTGCCAGCAGACAGGGGGTTTTTTCACCCCTCCACTTT
abundance: .
j_gene: TRBJ1-6
v_gene: TRBV25-1
d_gene: TRBD1

CDR3aa: CASSQGLASSYEQYF
CDR3nt: TGTGCCAGCAGCCAAGGACTAGCGTCGTCCTACGAGCAGTACTTC
abundance: .
j_gene: TRBJ2-7
v_gene: TRBV14
d_gene: TRBD2

CDR3aa: CASSPRDRGRNEQFF
CDR3nt: TGTGCCAGTAGTCCCAGGGACAGGGGTAGGAATGAGCAGTTCTTC
abundance: .
j_gene: TRBJ2-1
v_gene: TRBV19
d_gene: TRBD1

CDR3aa: CASSEGQGGNTIYF
CDR3nt: TGTGCCAGCAGCGAGGGACAGGGCGGAAACACCATATATTTT
abundance: few
j_gene: TRBJ1-3
v_gene: TRBV6-1
d_gene: TRBD1

CDR3aa: CASSDPSVWPYEQYF
CDR3nt: TGTGCCAGCAGTGACCCTAGCGTATGGCCCTACGAGCAGTACTTC
abundance: many
j_gene: TRBJ2-7
v_gene: TRBV25-1
d_gene: .

CDR3aa: CASSRSGADNEQFF
CDR3nt: TGTGCCAGCAGCCGAAGCGGGGCGGACAATGAGCAGTTCTTC
abundance: once
j_gene: TRBJ2-1
v_gene: TRBV7-3
d_gene: TRBD2

CDR3aa: CASESGLGQIREGNTIYF
CDR3nt: TGTGCCAGTGAATCGGGACTGGGCCAGATTCGCGAAGGAAACACCATATATTTT
abundance: once
j_gene: TRBJ1-3
v_gene: TRBV19
d_gene: .

CDR3aa: CASGLNRDSPLHF
CDR3nt: TGTGCTAGTGGCCTAAACCGGGATTCACCCCTCCACTTT
abundance: .
j_gene: TRBJ1-6
v_gene: TRBV12-5
d_gene: .

CDR3aa: CASSPLGQGPWYGYTF
CDR3nt: TGTGCCAGCTCACCTCTCGGACAGGGCCCCTGGTATGGCTACACCTTC
abundance: .
j_gene: TRBJ1-2
v_gene: TRBV18
d_gene: TRBD1